This T cell receptor (beta chain) comes out of a study of cytomegalovirus exposure and HLA in healthy donors. Study information: An analysis done earlier identified fewer than 140 million unique TCR beta sequences from around 180 million T cells.

Broader study findings: Among immune exposure information, only CMV serostatus was available. Another analysis was done later, and it associated fewer than 20,000 TCR beta sequences with HLA alleles at 0.05 false discovery rate. There were 150 or so TCR beta chains listed as cytomegalovirus-associated.

Turning to this clone: The antigen remains unidentified.

PCR amplification relied on 60 Vbeta primers (plus 13 Jbeta primers). The data were produced by immunoSEQ multiplex PCR, yet TCRdb's version contains in-frame clones alone and is incomplete. The table lists fewer than 200,000 clones, 80% of them singletons, with 0.6% to 0.7% in the top ten. The CDR3 is made up of 12 amino acids. Germline V CDR1 and CDR2: GTSNPN, SVGIG (reference sequence). The J segment lost 5 bases and the V segment lost 6 bases, leaving 7 bases of the junction unmatched. This chain links TRBV30 with TRBJ2-7; the match to TRBD1 covers 7 bases. Sequences were obtained from PBMCs. The TCR was taken from a boy between 10 and 17 years old in good health and CMV-seronegative. The CDR3 sequence: CACYRGTHEQYF. CDR3 coding DNA: TGTGCCTGCTACAGGGGAACCCACGAGCAGTACTTC.